The T cell receptor (beta chain) described here comes from a study of blood T cell repertoires in COVID-19 (dated by TCRdb to 2019 to 2021). About the study as a whole: Samples covering the acute and convalescent phases of COVID-19 were provided by collaborators in the United States, Italy and Spain. The repertoires were made available in a free public database intended to serve as a resource for research on the immune response to SARS-CoV-2. The material from the prospective study consisted of cDNA or gDNA derived from T cells, B-cell-depleted T cells, or PBMCs. Subjects who had been exposed to COVID-19, were actively infected with it, or had recovered from it provided the deeply sampled blood TCRbeta repertoires that made up the dataset. The samples were drawn from the first 160 participants of the ongoing ImmuneRACE study and from about 1,200 subjects provided by 6 global collaborators. A de-identified subject ID, COVID-19 status, age in years and sex were almost always included in the sample metadata. Where available, HLA class I and class II types were taken from metadata supplied by the sample provider and were not determined by assay-based typing.

The germline V gene (reference sequence) supplies CDR1 SGHNT and CDR2 YYREEE. V drops 0 bases and J drops 0 bases, leaving 10 bases in between. The CDR3 spans 16 residues, from the cysteine through the phenylalanine. The CDR3 DNA has 48 bases and is translated from base 1. The immunoSEQ Assay, a bias-controlled multiplex PCR, was used to amplify TCRbeta CDR3 regions from genomic DNA. The study's processing was this. Within the assay, amplification of reference gene primers was used to estimate how many nucleated cells each sample contained. To quantify the absolute abundance of each unique TCRbeta CDR3 rearrangement, sequence reads were collapsed and filtered. For each sample, productive Simpson clonality was calculated by taking the square root of Simpson's diversity index across productive rearrangements. Held by TCRdb, this immuneACCESS table contains in-frame sequences only and omits some clones. Under half of the omission traces to an unresolved V gene where checked; the cause of the rest is unknown. Clone size and the V and J calls come from that table; the DNA yielded D and trimming. Counted in this sample were under 200,000 clones; about 80% of them appeared once. The ten largest make up about 2.7% of the sample.

The collaborating institutions used their own protocols to collect whole blood in K2EDTA tubes. For TCRbeta analysis, collaborator samples were shipped as frozen whole blood, as isolated PBMCs, or as DNA extracted from either sample type. Results and caveats for the whole study, not just this receptor: How much clinical and demographic metadata was included differed by source and by participant, and the metadata was provided uncurated.

Points on this clone: The antigen it binds to is not known. Base qualities are not recorded, but no much larger clone differs from it by a single base.

Material for sequencing was peripheral blood. Recombination joined TRBV5-4 with TRBJ2-1, with the D gene not clear enough to name. The sequence was obtained from a human donor with acute or convalescent COVID-19. The donor label of this sample is uncertain. The nucleotide sequence reads as follows: TGTGCCAGCAGCTTGGGGAGTGCAATCTCCTACAATGAGCAGTTCTTC. This gives the protein CASSLGSAISYNEQFF.